Each of the 7 T cell receptor beta chains below was sequenced from the same sample in a study of blood T cells in healthy people across ages. The authors ran a second PCR of about 7 to 12 cycles using a sample-barcoded 5' primer and a J-beta primer mix. Via MiXCR, TCRdb re-called the 5' RACE reads, giving one row per CDR3 protein. Seen here are fewer than 1.5 million distinct CDR3 sequences, around two fifths observed once, and the top ten hold approximately 7.9%. What was sequenced was blood. The receptors shown here come from a woman between 18 and 30 years old in good health.

This chain uses TRBV12-3 or TRBV12-4 with TRBJ2-1, with D perhaps matching TRBD1 or TRBD2 (6 bases each). The CDR3 covers 15 residues. V was cut by 6 bases and J by 8 bases, with 20 bases left in between. The CDR3 protein is CASSLGGFRRDEQFF. The CDR3 DNA follows: TGTGCCAGCAGCCTAGGGGGGTTCCGGCGCGATGAGCAGTTCTTC.

This clonotype showed up just a few times. In DNA form, the CDR3 reads TGTGCCAGCAGCCCGCGCGGCCGGAGCTCCTACGAGCAGTACTTC. It translates to CASSPRGRSSYEQYF. The chain recombines TRBV28 with TRBJ2-7, with D unclear. Trimming pared 6 bases from V and 0 bases from J, leaving 15 bases between. CDR1 and CDR2 (germline): MDHEN, SYDVKM. CDR3 length: 15 amino acids.

The gene calls are TRBV5-1 and TRBJ2-1, with 10 bases that match TRBD2. After removal of 5 bases from V and 7 bases from J, the junction contained 9 bases not matched to a gene. Germline V gene data show CDR1 as SGHRS and CDR2 as YFSETQ. The CDR3 loop spans 15 amino acids. CDR3 loop: CASSTGTSEGNEQFF. The CDR3 DNA is TGCGCCAGCAGTACCGGGACTAGCGAGGGGAATGAGCAGTTCTTC. The whole variable domain, filled in from reference TRBV5-1 and TRBJ2-1, reads KAGVTQTPRYLIKTRGQQVTLSCSPISGHRSVSWYQQTPGQGLQFLFEYFSETQRNKGNFPGRFSGRQFSNSRSEMNVSTLELGDSALYLCASSTGTSEGNEQFFGPGTRLTVL.

The chain employs TRBV3-1 and TRBJ2-3; D uncertain. CDR3 size: 17 residues. V was pared by 0 bases and J by 4 bases, with 17 bases between. Germline V gene lookup returns CDR1 LGHDT and CDR2 YNNKEL (reference sequence). CDR3 residues: CASSQDFTGLPPDTQYF. DNA for the CDR3: TGTGCCAGCAGCCAAGATTTCACCGGGCTCCCCCCAGATACGCAGTATTTT.

As for this clonotype: This may arise from a read error, as a much more abundant clone is one base away. The chain recombines TRBV28 with TRBJ2-3, with D perhaps matching TRBD1 (5 bases). The CDR3 totals 16 residues. The V gene's germline CDR1 is MDHEN and CDR2 SYDVKM. The CDR3 nucleotides read TGTGCCAGCAGTTTTAGTCTGGGTCTGAGCACAGGTACGCAGTATTTT. Its protein product is CASSFSLGLSTGTQYF.

A remark on this clonotype: Compared with germline, one end of the junction differs, possibly owing to a read error. The J gene is TRBJ2-3, the V gene TRBV12-3 or TRBV12-4; 7 bases are shared with TRBD2. The CDR3 has 15 residues. The CDR3 DNA is TGTGCCAGCAGTCTTAGCGGGCCTAGCGCAGATGCGCAGTATTTT. Translating gives CASSLSGPSADAQYF.

The count of this clonotype is one. This chain's CDR3 is CASSLGGMGANVLTF. DNA of the CDR3: TGTGCCAGCAGCTTGGGGGGTATGGGGGCCAACGTCCTGACTTTC. J is TRBJ2-6 and V is TRBV7-2; possible D gene TRBD2, 6 bases. CDR3 length: 15 amino acids. Looked up from germline, CDR1 is SGHTA and CDR2 is FQGNSA. Trimming left V 3 bases short and J 4 bases short, with 10 bases between. Complete variable domain (other parts from reference TRBV7-2 and TRBJ2-6): GAGVSQSPSNKVTEKGKDVELRCDPISGHTALYWYRQSLGQGLEFLIYFQGNSAPDKSGLPSDRFSAERTGGSVSTLTIQRTQQEDSAVYLCASSLGGMGANVLTFGAGSRLTVL.